The present entry profiles one T cell receptor beta chain with its context. CDR1 and CDR2 (germline): LNHNV, YYDKDF (reference sequence). The length of the CDR3 is 14 residues. V dropped 0 bases and J dropped 1 base, with 6 bases sitting between them. Through Arm-PCR of CDR3 regions and iRepertoire HTBI primers, TCR beta libraries were built. One entry per CDR3 protein, called by TCRdb with MiXCR from the multiplex PCR reads. Of some 560,000 distinct CDR3 sequences detected, around 16% appear once; the ten largest clones hold roughly 25%. These data belong to a study of regulatory T cells in long-lasting Graves disease. Noted time point: newly diagnosed GD, antithyroid drugs for less than 3 months. The TCR library was made from RNA extracted from PBMCs. A further study also used this sample, focusing on T cells in Graves' hyperthyroidism and ophthalmopathy.

This sample comprised peripheral blood mononuclear cells (PBMCs), obtained at new diagnosis, from a patient treated with antithyroid drugs. The chain uses TRBV15 and TRBJ1-1; no clear D gene. This TCR was sampled from a woman aged 40 to 65 with Graves disease. The DNA of the CDR3 is TGTGCCACCAGCAGAGATCAGCCGAACACTGAAGCTTTCTTT. This gives the protein CATSRDQPNTEAFF.